This T cell receptor (beta chain) was recovered during a study of blood T cell repertoires in COVID-19. Study context: Sites in the United States, Italy and Spain provided acute and convalescent COVID-19 samples. PBMCs, B-cell-depleted T cells, or T cells were the source of the cDNA or gDNA that made up the material.

The authors' processing: It was from reference gene primer amplification that nucleated cell counts were estimated. Repertoires were generated with immunoSEQ multiplex PCR, while TCRdb's copy carries only in-frame clones and drops some. V and J calls plus clone size are reproduced from that table; the DNA served to infer D and trimming. In the table there are around 120,000 clones, over 70% of which are singletons. The CDR3 totals 15 residues. CDR1 SGDLS and CDR2 YYNGEE come from the germline V gene. The V and J ends lost 4 bases and 1 base respectively, with 11 bases between them. Sequenced input: peripheral blood. This receptor was taken from a man between 65 and 85 years old with acute or convalescent COVID-19. The V and J genes are TRBV9 and TRBJ2-2; a weak D match, TRBD2 (5 bases). CDR3 sequence (DNA): TGTGCCAGCAGCACCCCAAGCGGGAACACCGGGGAGCTGTTTTTT. It specifies CASSTPSGNTGELFF.